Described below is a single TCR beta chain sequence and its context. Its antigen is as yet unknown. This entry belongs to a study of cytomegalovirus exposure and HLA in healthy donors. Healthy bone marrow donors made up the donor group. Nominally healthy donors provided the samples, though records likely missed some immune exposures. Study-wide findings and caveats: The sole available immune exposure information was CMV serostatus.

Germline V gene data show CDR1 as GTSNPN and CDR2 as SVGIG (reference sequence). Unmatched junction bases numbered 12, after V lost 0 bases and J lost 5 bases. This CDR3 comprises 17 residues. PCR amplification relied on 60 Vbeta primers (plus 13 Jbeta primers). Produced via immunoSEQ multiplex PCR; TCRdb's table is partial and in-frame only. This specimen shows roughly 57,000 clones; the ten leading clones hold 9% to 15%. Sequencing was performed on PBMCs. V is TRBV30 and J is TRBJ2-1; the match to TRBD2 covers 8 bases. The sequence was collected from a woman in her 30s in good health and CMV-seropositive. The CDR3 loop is CAWSVRFGTSGHNEQFF. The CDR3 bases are TGTGCCTGGAGTGTAAGATTCGGAACTAGCGGCCACAATGAGCAGTTCTTC. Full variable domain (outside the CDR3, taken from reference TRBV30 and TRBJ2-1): SQTIHQWPATLVQPVGSPLSLECTVEGTSNPNLYWYRQAAGRGLQLLFYSVGIGQISSEVPQNLSASRPQDRQFILSSKKLLLSDSGFYLCAWSVRFGTSGHNEQFFGPGTRLTVL.